This T cell receptor beta chain came from a study of graft-versus-host responses after intestinal transplantation. Assay used: immunoSEQ multiplex PCR; TCRdb lists only in-frame clones, some missing. The sample includes around 50,000 clones, 70% to 90% of them seen just once. This CDR3 is 14 amino acids long. The V gene's germline CDR1 is MGHRA and CDR2 YSYEKL. The V end lost 1 base, the J end lost 6 bases, and 13 bases lay between the germline ends. This specimen consisted of PBMCs, obtained 26 days after transplant. The V call is TRBV4-1, the J call TRBJ2-7; TRBD2 is a possible D gene (6 bases). The sequence was collected from a human patient who received an intestinal transplant, so some T cells may come from the graft donor. CDR3: CASSQAPEGREQYF. Written as DNA, the CDR3 is TGCGCCAGCAGCCAAGCCCCGGAGGGGCGCGAGCAGTACTTC.